This TCR beta chain was observed in a study of T cell changes during pregnancy in multiple sclerosis. The V end was cut by 0 bases, the J end by 7 bases, with 9 bases between. This CDR3 comprises 14 residues. The germline V gene encodes CDR1 PRHDT and CDR2 FYEKMQ (reference sequence). Here immunoSEQ multiplex PCR was the method, and the copy in TCRdb shows in-frame clones only, minus some. The sample contains under 110,000 clones, 91% of which appear only once. This clonotype was obtained from a female donor with multiple sclerosis, enrolled in a pregnancy study. The sequences come from peripheral blood, collected before pregnancy. J is TRBJ1-4 and V is TRBV13; D remains unclear. CDR3 in amino acids: CASSLGGPGEKLFF. The CDR3 DNA follows: TGTGCCAGCAGCTTAGGTGGCCCGGGTGAAAAACTGTTTTTT.